One and the same sample provided the 8 T cell receptor beta chains below, sequenced in a study of blood T cell repertoires in COVID-19 (dated by TCRdb to about 2020). The library was built by means of the immunoSEQ multiplex PCR assay. TCRdb took over this immuneACCESS table, retaining in-frame rearrangements with V and J assigned. Such tables are incomplete; in checked studies, under half of the missing clones stem from an unresolved V gene, and the remainder is unexplained. The sample yields about 94,000 clones; more than 60% were counted once. About half of the sample goes to the ten largest clones. Sequenced sample: peripheral blood. The receptors shown here come from a human donor in a cohort sampled during active COVID-19.

The V and J genes are TRBV5-1 and TRBJ2-1; D might be TRBD2 (7 bases). In germline, CDR1 is SGHRS, CDR2 YFSETQ. Trimming stripped 7 bases from V and 5 bases from J, with 16 bases between. This CDR3 spans 14 amino acids. In nucleotides, the CDR3 is TGCGCCAGCGGTCGGGGGGCAGGGGACAATGAGCAGTTCTTC. Amino acid sequence: CASGRGAGDNEQFF.

This clone occurred once. The V and J genes are TRBV28 and TRBJ1-4, with 9 bases that match TRBD1. V was pared by 5 bases and J by 5 bases, with 6 bases of the junction left unmatched. Per germline, CDR1 MDHEN and CDR2 SYDVKM. The CDR3 loop spans 15 amino acids. CDR3 sequence (DNA): TGTGCCAGCAGTAAACCGGGACAGGGAAATGAAAAACTGTTTTTT. This gives the protein CASSKPGQGNEKLFF.

V gene TRBV14 combines with J gene TRBJ2-1; D unclear. Germline V lookup: CDR1 SGHDN, CDR2 FVKESK. The V gene lost 1 base and the J gene lost 5 bases, with 12 bases spanning the gap. The CDR3 is 15 amino acids. The CDR3 sequence: CASSQGRRQDNEQFF. CDR3 nucleotide sequence: TGTGCCAGCAGCCAAGGAAGAAGGCAGGACAATGAGCAGTTCTTC.

This clone has only one observation. The chain joins TRBV6-5 to TRBJ2-7; TRBD1 agrees at 7 bases. The germline V gene has CDR1 MNHEY and CDR2 SVGAGI. V shed 6 bases and J 3 bases; nucleotides not matched to a gene: 11. This CDR3 has 15 amino acids. The DNA of the CDR3 is TGTGCCAGCAGCGCCCCGACAGGGATGCTCTACGAGCAGTACTTC. Translating it yields CASSAPTGMLYEQYF.

The rearrangement joins TRBV2 to TRBJ1-5; 7 bases are a match to TRBD1. V lost 2 bases, J lost 5 bases, and 12 bases stayed unmatched. This CDR3 spans 17 amino acids. Germline-derived CDR1 and CDR2 are SNHLY and FYNNEI. The DNA for the CDR3 is TGTGCCAGCAGTGAATTTTCCCCGAACAGGGGCGATCAGCCCCAGCATTTT. Residues: CASSEFSPNRGDQPQHF. Looking up the rest from reference TRBV2 and TRBJ1-5 gives the full variable domain: EPEVTQTPSHQVTQMGQEVILRCVPISNHLYFYWYRQILGQKVEFLVSFYNNEISEKSEIFDDQFSVERPDGSNFTLKIRSTKLEDSAMYFCASSEFSPNRGDQPQHFGDGTRLSIL.

The V gene is TRBV28, the J gene TRBJ1-5; 8 positions agree with TRBD1. Germline V CDR1 and CDR2: MDHEN, SYDVKM. V dropped 7 bases and J dropped 7; count of bases not matched to a gene: 9. The CDR3 is 14 amino acids. Written as DNA, the CDR3 is TGTGCCAGCAACAGCGGACAGGGAGTCCAGCCCCAGCATTTT. Translated: CASNSGQGVQPQHF.

V gene TRBV7-2 combines with J gene TRBJ2-5; TRBD1 is a possible D gene (6 bases). This CDR3 contains 14 residues. Germline V gene lookup returns CDR1 SGHTA and CDR2 FQGNSA. Trimming pared 5 bases from V and 7 bases from J, leaving 17 bases between. In nucleotides, the CDR3 is TGTGCCAGCAGCCAGCTAGGGGGTCCCGGGACCCAGTACTTC. This translates into CASSQLGGPGTQYF.

The chain couples TRBV28 to TRBJ1-3, with 7 positions matching TRBD1. The CDR3 length is 15 residues. Germline CDR1 reads MDHEN; CDR2 reads SYDVKM. The ends lost 5 bases at V and 4 bases at J; junction bases unmatched: 8. DNA for the CDR3: TGTGCCAGCAGTCCGAAACAGGGGATAGGAAACACCATATATTTT. This codes for CASSPKQGIGNTIYF.